This TCR beta chain was retrieved from a study of T cell responses to AZD1222 COVID-19 vaccine. The CDR3 extends over 16 amino acids. Germline V CDR1 and CDR2: SNHLY, FYNNEI. V lost 6 bases and J lost 0, with 12 bases in between. About this clone itself: Its antigen is unidentified.

Findings and limits, study-wide: Donor demographics were predominantly white British with a female majority; clonal diversity may be underestimated. With two AZD1222 doses given, Spike-specific TCR breadth and depth both rose. Researchers took repertoire samples only after the peak T cell response had come. Regions 160-218 and 743-854 held dominance among vaccine-associated CD4 TCRs, which spanned spike.

Libraries were prepared by immunoSEQ multiplex PCR; TCRdb keeps only in-frame clonotypes and omits some of them. The sample has 150,000 to 180,000 clones; around nine tenths are singletons. V is TRBV2 and J is TRBJ1-6; D call uncertain. This clonotype originated in an adult who had recovered from COVID-19. This sample comprised peripheral blood, obtained after recovery from COVID-19. The CDR3 loop is CASRGSPSSYNSPLHF. CDR3 coding DNA: TGTGCCAGCAGAGGGTCCCCCAGCTCCTATAATTCACCCCTCCACTTT.